This TCR beta chain was recorded in a study of T-cell reconstitution after alpha-beta-depleted transplantation in children. Comment on this clonotype: Its antigen is currently unknown.

Study-wide results and caveats: Alpha-beta T cells present about two months after transplant were reported to originate from several hundred expanded graft clones. T-cell counts and diversity at one year post-transplant came mainly from newly produced T cells. Recipient T cells and thymic progenitors that survived were the source of the high TCRbeta diversity seen at day 60 in some patients.

The germline gives CDR1 SGHAT, CDR2 FQNNGV. The V segment lost 4 bases and the J segment 4 bases; nucleotides outside the gene matches: 6. The CDR3 has 14 amino acids. Unique molecular identifiers were used to barcode this TCRbeta library. In TCRdb, the PCR reads were re-called with MiXCR into one record per CDR3 protein. Here the sample spans about 640,000 distinct CDR3 sequences, over 10% being singletons. The chain couples TRBV11-2 to TRBJ2-7, with TRBD2 matching over 8 bases. Sequenced material: PBMCs, mostly from graft donor cells, taken 360 days after TCRalphabeta/CD19-depleted stem cell transplant. The sequence came from a male patient aged 10 to 17 who had a stem cell transplant for acute myeloid leukemia, so the T cells may come from the graft donor. The CDR3 spells CASSSKAGGYEQYF. The CDR3 region has the DNA TGTGCCAGCAGCTCAAAGGCGGGAGGTTACGAGCAGTACTTC. Drawing the rest from reference TRBV11-2 and TRBJ2-7, the complete variable domain is EAGVAQSPRYKIIEKRQSVAFWCNPISGHATLYWYQQILGQGPKLLIQFQNNGVVDDSQLPKDRFSAERLKGVDSTLKIQPAKLEDSAVYLCASSSKAGGYEQYFGPGTRLTVT.